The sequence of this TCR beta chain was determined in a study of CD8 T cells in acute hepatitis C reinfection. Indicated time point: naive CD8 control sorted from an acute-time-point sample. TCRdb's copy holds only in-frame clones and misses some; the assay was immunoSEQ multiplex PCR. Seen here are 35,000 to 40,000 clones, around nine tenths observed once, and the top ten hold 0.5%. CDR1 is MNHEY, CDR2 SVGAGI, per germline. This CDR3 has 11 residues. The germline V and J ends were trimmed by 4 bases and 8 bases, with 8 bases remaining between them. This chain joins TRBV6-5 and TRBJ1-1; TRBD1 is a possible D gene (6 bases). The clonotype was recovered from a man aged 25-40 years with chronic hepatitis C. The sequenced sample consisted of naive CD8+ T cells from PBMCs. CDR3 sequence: CASSFGQEAFF. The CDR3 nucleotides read TGTGCCAGCAGTTTCGGACAGGAAGCTTTCTTT.